Described below is a single T cell receptor (beta chain) sequence and its context. Original processing notes: Quantification of nucleated cells was approximated via reference gene primer amplification. Libraries were prepared by immunoSEQ multiplex PCR; TCRdb keeps only in-frame clonotypes and omits some of them. V and J calls and clone size come straight from that table; D and trimming were deduced from the DNA. Among 200,000 to 250,000 clones listed, less than 90% were seen once. V dropped 3 bases and J dropped 6 bases, with 14 bases sitting between them. Germline V gene lookup returns CDR1 MNHEY and CDR2 SMNVEV (reference sequence). This CDR3 contains 14 residues. This sample was taken from a study of blood T cell repertoires in COVID-19. Study summary: Researchers got acute and convalescent COVID-19 samples from the United States, Italy and Spain. Sources were T cells, B-cell-depleted T cells, or PBMCs; the material itself was cDNA or gDNA.

The chain joins TRBV27 to TRBJ1-2, with D uncertain. This clonotype was sampled from a man between 70 and 80 years old with acute or convalescent COVID-19. The sample taken for sequencing was peripheral blood. The DNA of the CDR3 is TGTGCCAGCAGTTTTGTTCCCACTCCGGATGGCTACACCTTC. This encodes CASSFVPTPDGYTF.